These 5 T cell receptor beta chains were sequenced from one sample in a study of T cell responses to AZD1222 COVID-19 vaccine. Assay used: immunoSEQ multiplex PCR; TCRdb lists only in-frame clones, some missing. The table has about 130,000 clones, 80% to 95% seen once; the top ten hold around 3.1%. The sequencing here drew on peripheral blood, taken on day 0 of AZD1222 vaccination. These receptors came from an adult in good health.

The chain couples TRBV11-2 to TRBJ2-7, with TRBD2 matching over 8 bases. Germline CDR1 SGHAT, CDR2 FQNNGV. Trimming cost V 8 bases and J 2 bases; bases outside gene matches: 11. This CDR3 comprises 15 residues. CDR3 in amino acids: CASASGAGGTYEQYF. The CDR3 DNA sequence: TGTGCCAGCGCCTCAGGGGCGGGAGGAACCTACGAGCAGTACTTC.

The J gene is TRBJ1-2, the V gene TRBV30; maybe TRBD1 (6 bases). The V gene lost 1 base and the J gene lost 4 bases, with 10 bases spanning the gap. Germline CDR1 and CDR2: GTSNPN and SVGIG (reference sequence). The CDR3 runs 13 residues. The CDR3 reads CAWSDRVVYGYTF. CDR3 DNA: TGTGCCTGGAGTGACAGGGTTGTCTATGGCTACACCTTC.

The rearrangement joins TRBV4-2 to TRBJ2-1; 7 bases map to TRBD2. V gave up 1 base and J gave up 6 bases; unmatched junction bases: 15. The germline V gene has CDR1 LGHNA and CDR2 YNFKEQ. This CDR3 is 18 amino acids long. In nucleotides, the CDR3 is TGTGCCAGCAGCCAAGCGGGGGGAGGGACTGCCTGGGGCAATGAGCAGTTCTTC. Amino acids: CASSQAGGGTAWGNEQFF.

J is TRBJ1-5 and V is TRBV19; D remains unclear. Between the trimmed V and J ends, which lost 1 base and 0 bases, there was a span of 7 bases. There are 15 residues in the CDR3. CDR1 and CDR2 from the germline V gene are LNHDA and SQIVND (reference sequence). The CDR3 reads CASSIAGHSNQPQHF. CDR3 sequence (DNA): TGTGCCAGTAGTATAGCTGGTCATAGCAATCAGCCCCAGCATTTT.

The chain is built from TRBV28 and TRBJ1-6, with a possible D match to TRBD1 (5 bases). CDR1 MDHEN and CDR2 SYDVKM come from the germline V gene. V lost 7 bases, J lost 9 bases, and 13 bases lay in between. The CDR3 contains 13 residues. The CDR3 coding sequence is TGTGCCAGCAAGGAACAGGCCGGTTCACCCCTCCACTTT. Amino acid sequence: CASKEQAGSPLHF.